This TCR beta chain was profiled in a study of shared clonotypes between healthy human individuals. Notes on the study in general: Among the subsets, naive ones generally showed larger estimated richness than memory ones. Blood was the only sampled material, and tissue repertoires likely differ.

This clone showed up just a few times. What it binds is not known. The method was immunoSEQ multiplex PCR; TCRdb's version includes in-frame clones alone and lacks a portion of them. This sample has roughly 2.1 million clones, with 85% to 95% found just once. The V end lost 4 bases, the J end lost 2 bases, and 9 bases lay between the germline ends. This CDR3 has 13 residues. CDR1 and CDR2 (germline): MNHEY, SMNVEV (reference sequence). Naive CD8 cells lacked CD45RO and underwent positive selection for CCR7, leaving out terminally differentiated effector memory CD45RA+ cells. The rearrangement links TRBV27 to TRBJ2-7; D remains ambiguous. The clonotype originates from a man aged 18 to 30 in good health. Some clones in this sample may be carry-over from other donors' samples. The sequenced sample consisted of naive CD8+ T cells from PBMCs. CDR3 sequence: CASSSARAYEQYF. CDR3 coding DNA: TGTGCCAGCAGTTCCGCAAGAGCCTACGAGCAGTACTTC.